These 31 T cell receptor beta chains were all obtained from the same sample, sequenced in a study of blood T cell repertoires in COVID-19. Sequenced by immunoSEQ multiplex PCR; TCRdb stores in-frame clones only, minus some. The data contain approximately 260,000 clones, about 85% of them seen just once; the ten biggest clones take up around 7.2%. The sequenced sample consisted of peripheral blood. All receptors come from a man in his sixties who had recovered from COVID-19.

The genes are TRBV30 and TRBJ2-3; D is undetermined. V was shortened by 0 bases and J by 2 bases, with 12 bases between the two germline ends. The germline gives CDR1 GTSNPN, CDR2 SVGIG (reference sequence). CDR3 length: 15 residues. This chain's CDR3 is CAWSVRHRNTDTQYF. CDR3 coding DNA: TGTGCCTGGAGTGTACGACACCGAAACACAGATACGCAGTATTTT.

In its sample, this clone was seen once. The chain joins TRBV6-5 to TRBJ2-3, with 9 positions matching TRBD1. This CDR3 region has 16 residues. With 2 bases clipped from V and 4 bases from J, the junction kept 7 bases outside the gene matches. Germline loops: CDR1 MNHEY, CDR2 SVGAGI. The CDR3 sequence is CASSYGVGTGPDTQYF. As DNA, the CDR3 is TGTGCCAGCAGTTACGGAGTGGGGACAGGGCCAGATACGCAGTATTTT.

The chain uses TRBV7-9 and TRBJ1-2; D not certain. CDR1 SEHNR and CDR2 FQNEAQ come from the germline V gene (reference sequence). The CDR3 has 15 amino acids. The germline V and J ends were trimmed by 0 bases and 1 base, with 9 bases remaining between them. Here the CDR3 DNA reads TGTGCCAGCAGCTTAGCTCCCGGTATTAACTATGGCTACACCTTC. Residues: CASSLAPGINYGYTF.

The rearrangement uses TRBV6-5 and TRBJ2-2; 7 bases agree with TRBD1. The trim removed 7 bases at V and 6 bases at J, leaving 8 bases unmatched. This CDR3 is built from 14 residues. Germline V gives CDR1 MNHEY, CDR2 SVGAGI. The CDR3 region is CASKGRQGAGELFF. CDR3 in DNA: TGTGCCAGCAAGGGGAGACAGGGCGCCGGGGAGCTGTTTTTT.

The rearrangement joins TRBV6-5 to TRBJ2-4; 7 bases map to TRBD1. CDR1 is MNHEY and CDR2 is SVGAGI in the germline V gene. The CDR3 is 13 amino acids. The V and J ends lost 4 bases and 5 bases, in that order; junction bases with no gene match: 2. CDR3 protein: CASSWDSQNIQYF. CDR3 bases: TGTGCCAGCAGTTGGGACAGCCAAAACATTCAGTACTTC.

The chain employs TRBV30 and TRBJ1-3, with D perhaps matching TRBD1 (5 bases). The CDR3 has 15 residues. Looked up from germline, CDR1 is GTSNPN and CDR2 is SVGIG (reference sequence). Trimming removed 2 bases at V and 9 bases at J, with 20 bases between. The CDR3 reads CAWSREWDRGVTIYF. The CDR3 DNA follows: TGTGCCTGGAGTAGGGAATGGGACCGGGGGGTCACCATATATTTT.

The CDR3 loop is CATSGQGARVYGYTF. As DNA, the CDR3 is TGTGCCACCAGTGGACAGGGGGCGCGGGTCTATGGCTACACCTTC. The V gene is TRBV24-1, the J gene TRBJ1-2, with TRBD1 matching over 10 bases. Trimming took 5 bases from V and 4 from J; bases not matched to a gene: 6. In germline, CDR1 is KGHDR, CDR2 SFDVKD. The CDR3 sequence is 15 residues long.

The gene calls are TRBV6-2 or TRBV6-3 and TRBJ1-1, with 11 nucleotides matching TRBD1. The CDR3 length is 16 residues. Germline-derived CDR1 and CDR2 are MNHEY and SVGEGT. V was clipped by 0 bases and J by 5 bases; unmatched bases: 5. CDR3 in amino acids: CASSYSGTGGWTEAFF. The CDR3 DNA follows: TGTGCCAGCAGTTACTCCGGGACAGGGGGTTGGACTGAAGCTTTCTTT.

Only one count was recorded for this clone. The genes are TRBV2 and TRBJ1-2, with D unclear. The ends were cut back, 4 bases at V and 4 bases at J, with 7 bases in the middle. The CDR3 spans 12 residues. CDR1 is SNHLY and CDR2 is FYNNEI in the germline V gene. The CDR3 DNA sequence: TGTGCCAGCAGTGGACTGACCTATGGCTACACCTTC. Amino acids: CASSGLTYGYTF.

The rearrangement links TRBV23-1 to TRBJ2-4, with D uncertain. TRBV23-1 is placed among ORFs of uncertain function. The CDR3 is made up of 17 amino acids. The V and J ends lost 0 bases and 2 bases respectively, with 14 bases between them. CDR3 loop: CASSQSRHLLTKNIQYF. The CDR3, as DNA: TGCGCCAGCAGTCAATCGAGACATCTTTTAACCAAAAACATTCAGTACTTC.

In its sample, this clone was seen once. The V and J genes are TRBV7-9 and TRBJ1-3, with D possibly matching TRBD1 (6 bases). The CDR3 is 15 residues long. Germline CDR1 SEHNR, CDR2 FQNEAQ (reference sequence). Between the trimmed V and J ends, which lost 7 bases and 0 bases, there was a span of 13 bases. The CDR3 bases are TGTGCCAGCATCCTCACAGGGCACTCTGGAAACACCATATATTTT. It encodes CASILTGHSGNTIYF. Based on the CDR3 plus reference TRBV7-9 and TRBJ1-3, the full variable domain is DTGVSQNPRHKITKRGQNVTFRCDPISEHNRLYWYRQTLGQGPEFLTYFQNEAQLEKSRLLSDRFSAERPKGSFSTLEIQRTEQGDSAMYLCASILTGHSGNTIYFGEGSWLTVV.

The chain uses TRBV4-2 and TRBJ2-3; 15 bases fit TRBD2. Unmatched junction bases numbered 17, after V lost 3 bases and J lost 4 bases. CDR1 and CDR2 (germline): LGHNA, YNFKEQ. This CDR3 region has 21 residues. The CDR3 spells CASSQTAMPGLAGGGADTQYF. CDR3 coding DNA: TGTGCCAGCAGCCAGACCGCGATGCCGGGACTAGCGGGGGGAGGCGCAGATACGCAGTATTTT.

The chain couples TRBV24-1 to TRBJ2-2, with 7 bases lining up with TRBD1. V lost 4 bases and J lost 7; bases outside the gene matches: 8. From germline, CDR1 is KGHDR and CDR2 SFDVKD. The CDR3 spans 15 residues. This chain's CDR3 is CATSDLDRAVGELFF. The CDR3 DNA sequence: TGTGCCACCAGTGACCTCGACAGGGCGGTCGGGGAGCTGTTTTTT.

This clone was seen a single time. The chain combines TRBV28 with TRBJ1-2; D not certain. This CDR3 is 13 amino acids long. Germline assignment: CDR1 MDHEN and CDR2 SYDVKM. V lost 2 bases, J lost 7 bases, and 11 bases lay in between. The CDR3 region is CASSLVSGFGYTF. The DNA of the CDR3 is TGTGCCAGCAGTTTAGTATCAGGTTTTGGCTACACCTTC.

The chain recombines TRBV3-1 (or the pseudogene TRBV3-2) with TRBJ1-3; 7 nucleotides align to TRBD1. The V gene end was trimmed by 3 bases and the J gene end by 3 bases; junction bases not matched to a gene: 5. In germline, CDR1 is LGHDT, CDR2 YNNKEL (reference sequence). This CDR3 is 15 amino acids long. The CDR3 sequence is CASSQTGFFGNTIYF. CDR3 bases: TGTGCCAGCAGCCAGACAGGGTTCTTTGGAAACACCATATATTTT.

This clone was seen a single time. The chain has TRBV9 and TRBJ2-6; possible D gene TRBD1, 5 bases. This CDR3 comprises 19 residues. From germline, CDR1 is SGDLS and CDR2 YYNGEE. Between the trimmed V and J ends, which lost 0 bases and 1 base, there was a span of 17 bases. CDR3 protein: CASSVGLGHPGSGANVLTF. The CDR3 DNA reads TGTGCCAGCAGCGTAGGCTTGGGCCACCCAGGGTCTGGGGCCAACGTCCTGACTTTC.

The CDR3 spells CASTPSVGGQPQHF. CDR3 coding DNA: TGTGCCAGCACCCCGTCGGTGGGGGGTCAGCCCCAGCATTTT. This chain connects TRBV28 to TRBJ1-5; a possible D gene is TRBD1 (5 bases). Trimming removed 7 bases at V and 6 bases at J, with 16 bases between. The germline V gene has CDR1 MDHEN and CDR2 SYDVKM. The CDR3 sequence is 14 residues long.

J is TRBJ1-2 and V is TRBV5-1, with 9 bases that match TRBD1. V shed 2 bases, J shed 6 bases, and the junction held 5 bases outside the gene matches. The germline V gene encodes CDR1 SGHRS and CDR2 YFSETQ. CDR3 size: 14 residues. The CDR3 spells CASSLEQGAHGYTF. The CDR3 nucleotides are TGCGCCAGCAGCTTAGAACAGGGGGCTCATGGCTACACCTTC.

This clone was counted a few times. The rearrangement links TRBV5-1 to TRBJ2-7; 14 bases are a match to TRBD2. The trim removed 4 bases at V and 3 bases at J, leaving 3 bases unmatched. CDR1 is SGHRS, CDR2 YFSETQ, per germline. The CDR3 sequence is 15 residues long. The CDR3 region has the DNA TGCGCCAGCAGCCCCGGGACTAGCGGGGGCTACGAGCAGTACGTC. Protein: CASSPGTSGGYEQYV.

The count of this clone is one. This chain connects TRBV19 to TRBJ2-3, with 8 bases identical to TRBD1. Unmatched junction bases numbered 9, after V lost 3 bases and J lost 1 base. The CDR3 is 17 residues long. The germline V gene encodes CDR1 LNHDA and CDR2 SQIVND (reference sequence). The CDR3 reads CASSMKPQGAGTDTQYF. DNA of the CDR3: TGTGCCAGTAGTATGAAACCCCAGGGGGCGGGCACAGATACGCAGTATTTT. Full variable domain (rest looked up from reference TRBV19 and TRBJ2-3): DGGITQSPKYLFRKEGQNVTLSCEQNLNHDAMYWYRQDPGQGLRLIYYSQIVNDFQKGDIAEGYSVSREKKESFPLTVTSAQKNPTAFYLCASSMKPQGAGTDTQYFGPGTRLTVL.

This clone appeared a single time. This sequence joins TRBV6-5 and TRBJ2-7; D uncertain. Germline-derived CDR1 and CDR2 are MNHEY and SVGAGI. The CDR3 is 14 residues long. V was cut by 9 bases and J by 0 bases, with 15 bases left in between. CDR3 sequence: CASAYSRSSYEQYV. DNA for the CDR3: TGTGCCAGTGCCTACAGCCGCTCCTCCTACGAGCAGTACGTC.

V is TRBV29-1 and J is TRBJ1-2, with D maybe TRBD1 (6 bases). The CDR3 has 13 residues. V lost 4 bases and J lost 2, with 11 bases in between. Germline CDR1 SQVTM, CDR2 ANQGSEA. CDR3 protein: CSVVRTENYGYTF. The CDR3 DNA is TGCAGCGTTGTTAGGACAGAGAACTATGGCTACACCTTC.

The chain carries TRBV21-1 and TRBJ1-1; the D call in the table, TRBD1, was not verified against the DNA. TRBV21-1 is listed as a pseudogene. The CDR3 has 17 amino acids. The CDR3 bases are TGTGCCAGCAGCAAAAAAGGCCGCTTGGGGGCTGGAGGTGAAGCTTTCTTT. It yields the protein CASSKKGRLGAGGEAFF.

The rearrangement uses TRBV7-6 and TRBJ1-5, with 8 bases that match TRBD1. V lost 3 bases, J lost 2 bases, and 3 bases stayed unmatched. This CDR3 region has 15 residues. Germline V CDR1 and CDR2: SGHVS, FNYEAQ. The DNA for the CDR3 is TGTGCCAGCAGCTTGGACAGGGCTCGCAATCAGCCCCAGCATTTT. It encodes CASSLDRARNQPQHF. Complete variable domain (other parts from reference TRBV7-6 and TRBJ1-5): GAGVSQSPRYKVTKRGQDVALRCDPISGHVSLYWYRQALGQGPEFLTYFNYEAQQDKSGLPNDRFSAERPEGSISTLTIQRTEQRDSAMYRCASSLDRARNQPQHFGDGTRLSIL.

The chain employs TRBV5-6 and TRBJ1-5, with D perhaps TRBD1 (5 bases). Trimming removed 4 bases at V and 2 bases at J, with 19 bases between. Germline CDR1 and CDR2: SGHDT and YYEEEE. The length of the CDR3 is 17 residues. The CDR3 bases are TGTGCCAGCAGCACCGACCGACAGCGACGGGGCAATCAGCCCCAGCATTTT. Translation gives CASSTDRQRRGNQPQHF.

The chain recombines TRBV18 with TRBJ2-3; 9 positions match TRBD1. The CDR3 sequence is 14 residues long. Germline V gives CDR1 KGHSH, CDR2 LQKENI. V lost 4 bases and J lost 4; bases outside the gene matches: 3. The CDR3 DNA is TGTGCCAGCTCACTGGGACAGGGATCAGATACGCAGTATTTT. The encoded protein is CASSLGQGSDTQYF.

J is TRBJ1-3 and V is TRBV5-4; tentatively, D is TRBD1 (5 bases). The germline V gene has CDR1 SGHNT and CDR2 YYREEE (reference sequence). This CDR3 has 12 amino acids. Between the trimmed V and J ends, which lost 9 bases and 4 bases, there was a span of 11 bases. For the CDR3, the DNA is TGTGCCACCCGGGGGGTAGGAAACACCATATATTTT. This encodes CATRGVGNTIYF.

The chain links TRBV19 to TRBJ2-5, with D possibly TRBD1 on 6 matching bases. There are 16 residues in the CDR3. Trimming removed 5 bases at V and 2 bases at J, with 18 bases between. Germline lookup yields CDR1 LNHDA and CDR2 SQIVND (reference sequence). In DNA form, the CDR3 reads TGTGCCAGTAGTGGGGGACCGGGACACCTTCAAGAGACCCAGTACTTC. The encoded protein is CASSGGPGHLQETQYF.

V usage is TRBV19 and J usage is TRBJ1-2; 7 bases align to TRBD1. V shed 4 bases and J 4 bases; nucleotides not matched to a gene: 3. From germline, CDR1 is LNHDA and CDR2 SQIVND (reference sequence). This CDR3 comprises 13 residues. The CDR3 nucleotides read TGTGCCAGTAGTAGACAGGGCGCCTATGGCTACACCTTC. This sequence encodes CASSRQGAYGYTF.

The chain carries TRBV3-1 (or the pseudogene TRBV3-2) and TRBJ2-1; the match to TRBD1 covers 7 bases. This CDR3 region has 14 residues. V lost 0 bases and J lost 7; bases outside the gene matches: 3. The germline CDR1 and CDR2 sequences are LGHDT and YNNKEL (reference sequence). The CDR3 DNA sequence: TGTGCCAGCAGCCAAGACATCAGGGGGAATGAGCAGTTCTTC. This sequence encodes CASSQDIRGNEQFF.

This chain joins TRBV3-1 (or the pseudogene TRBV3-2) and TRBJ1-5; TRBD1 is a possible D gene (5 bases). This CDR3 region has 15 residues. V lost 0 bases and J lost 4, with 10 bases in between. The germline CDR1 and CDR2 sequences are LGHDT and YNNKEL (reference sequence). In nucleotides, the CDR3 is TGTGCCAGCAGCCAAGATTGGGCAGGGAATCAGCCCCAGCATTTT. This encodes CASSQDWAGNQPQHF.